Below are 29 T cell receptor beta chains sequenced from a single sample in a study of OX40 agonist ivuxolimab in advanced cancers. Here immunoSEQ multiplex PCR was the method, and the copy in TCRdb shows in-frame clones only, minus some. The sample includes about 32,000 clones, about four fifths seen only once; the top ten take approximately 20%. The sequenced sample was CD4+ or CD8+ T cells sorted from blood, obtained in a trial of the OX40 agonist ivuxolimab. The origin of the receptors is an adult with an advanced solid tumor such as melanoma, head and neck, liver or kidney cancer.

This clone was counted a few times. The genes are TRBV2 and TRBJ1-1; 7 positions agree with TRBD1. CDR3 length: 11 amino acids. Germline CDR1 and CDR2: SNHLY and FYNNEI. J lost 5 bases, V lost 8 bases, and 2 bases had no gene match. For the CDR3, the DNA is TGTGCCAGCGAGGGACAGACTGAAGCTTTCTTT. Residues: CASEGQTEAFF.

The chain recombines TRBV5-1 with TRBJ1-1, with 8 bases matching TRBD1. The CDR3 consists of 14 residues. CDR1 is SGHRS, CDR2 YFSETQ, per germline. J was trimmed by 5 bases and V by 1 base; bases with no gene match: 4. CDR3 protein: CASSLTRTGTEAFF. The CDR3, as DNA: TGCGCCAGCAGCTTGACGCGGACAGGGACTGAAGCTTTCTTT. Combining the CDR3 with reference TRBV5-1 and TRBJ1-1 gives the whole variable domain KAGVTQTPRYLIKTRGQQVTLSCSPISGHRSVSWYQQTPGQGLQFLFEYFSETQRNKGNFPGRFSGRQFSNSRSEMNVSTLELGDSALYLCASSLTRTGTEAFFGQGTRLTVV.

CDR3 nucleotides: TGTGCCAGCAGCGTAGCGGGACAGGGGTACAATGAGCAGTTCTTC. Translated: CASSVAGQGYNEQFF. This chain links TRBV9 with TRBJ2-1, with 10 bases fitting TRBD1. The germline V gene encodes CDR1 SGDLS and CDR2 YYNGEE. CDR3 length: 15 amino acids. Trimming cost V 0 bases and J 4 bases; bases outside gene matches: 1.

This clone was seen a single time. This sequence joins TRBV5-1 and TRBJ2-5; TRBD2 is a possible D gene (6 bases). Germline assignment: CDR1 SGHRS and CDR2 YFSETQ. V gave up 0 bases and J gave up 0 bases, with 9 bases separating them. The CDR3 loop spans 15 amino acids. In nucleotides, the CDR3 is TGCGCCAGCAGCTTGGGGGACTTCCACCAAGAGACCCAGTACTTC. It translates to CASSLGDFHQETQYF.

The V call is TRBV20-1, the J call TRBJ1-1; D gene unclear. Germline CDR1 and CDR2: DFQATT and SNEGSKA (reference sequence). The CDR3 consists of 11 residues. Trimming left V 6 bases short and J 7 bases short, with 12 bases between. CDR3 nucleotides: TGCAGTGCCCCCCTTTTGGTTGAAGCTTTCTTT. Protein sequence: CSAPLLVEAFF.

This clone was counted once. J is TRBJ2-7 and V is TRBV28; tentative D call: TRBD1 (6 bases). The V end lost 4 bases, the J end lost 3 bases, and 13 bases lay between the germline ends. Germline CDR1 is MDHEN and CDR2 is SYDVKM. This CDR3 comprises 14 residues. The CDR3 loop is CASSSLTGFYEQYF. CDR3 nucleotides: TGTGCCAGCAGTTCCCTGACAGGATTCTACGAGCAGTACTTC.

V and J are TRBV6-6 and TRBJ1-2; 9 nucleotides align to TRBD1. Unmatched junction bases numbered 9, after V lost 6 bases and J lost 4 bases. Germline lookup yields CDR1 MNHNY and CDR2 SVGAGI (reference sequence). The CDR3 length is 15 residues. CDR3 in amino acids: CASSPGTGLLYGYTF. CDR3 coding DNA: TGTGCCAGCAGCCCCGGGACAGGGCTCCTCTATGGCTACACCTTC.

The V gene is TRBV27, the J gene TRBJ2-7; a weak D match, TRBD2 (6 bases). In germline, CDR1 is MNHEY, CDR2 SMNVEV (reference sequence). Trimming cost V 4 bases and J 7 bases, with 14 bases left between them. The CDR3 contains 13 residues. CDR3 bases: TGTGCCAGCAGTTACGGGGGTCGGTGGGAGCAGTACTTC. The encoded protein is CASSYGGRWEQYF.

This clone was counted only a few times. The chain joins TRBV6-4 to TRBJ1-6; D gene ambiguous. CDR3 length: 13 residues. V was shortened by 6 bases and J by 12 bases, with 15 bases between the two germline ends. Germline values: CDR1 MRHNA, CDR2 SNTAGT. CDR3 residues: CASRPASKGPLHF. CDR3 nucleotides: TGTGCCAGCAGACCCGCGTCGAAGGGACCCCTCCACTTT.

This clone was counted only a few times. The chain employs TRBV29-1 and TRBJ1-2, with 7 bases that match TRBD1. Germline trimming cut 8 bases from V and 8 bases from J; bases unmatched to any gene: 14. CDR1 is SQVTM, CDR2 ANQGSEA, per germline. The CDR3 consists of 13 residues. As DNA, the CDR3 is TGCAGCACAACAGGGGAGGGATTTGGGGGCTACACCTTC. This encodes CSTTGEGFGGYTF.

The V gene is TRBV7-7, the J gene TRBJ2-3; D not resolved. Germline CDR1 and CDR2: SSHAT and FNYEAQ (reference sequence). The CDR3 has 13 amino acids. Trimming pared 0 bases from V and 5 bases from J, leaving 6 bases between. Written as DNA, the CDR3 is TGTGCCAGCAGCTTAGCGCAAGTAGATACGCAGTATTTT. Translation: CASSLAQVDTQYF.

The chain has TRBV30 and TRBJ1-5, with a weak D call TRBD1 (5 bases). V lost 0 bases and J lost 4, with 16 bases in between. In germline, CDR1 is GTSNPN, CDR2 SVGIG (reference sequence). This CDR3 contains 16 residues. CDR3 sequence (DNA): TGTGCCTGGAGTGTACGGGGACGGGTGGTGAATCAGCCCCAGCATTTT. Translated, it gives CAWSVRGRVVNQPQHF.

With regard to this clone: One junction end does not reproduce the germline sequence, and a read error may be involved. The rearrangement uses TRBV27 and TRBJ2-2; TRBD2 matches at 8 bases. The CDR3 has 17 residues. Germline V CDR1 and CDR2: MNHEY, SMNVEV (reference sequence). For the CDR3, the DNA is TGTGCCAGCAAACTTTTGGCAGCGGGAGCCACCACCGGGGAGCTGCTTTTT. Translated: CASKLLAAGATTGELLF.

The J gene is TRBJ2-7, the V gene TRBV7-9, with 7 bases fitting TRBD2. Germline lookup yields CDR1 SEHNR and CDR2 FQNEAQ (reference sequence). This CDR3 has 15 amino acids. V gave up 1 base and J gave up 3 bases; unmatched junction bases: 6. CDR3 in amino acids: CASSLDFTSDYEQYF. The CDR3 nucleotides read TGTGCCAGCAGCTTAGATTTTACTAGCGACTACGAGCAGTACTTC.

The chain carries TRBV7-9 and TRBJ1-3; D is ambiguous. V shed 1 base and J shed 8 bases, with 12 bases lying between them. CDR3 length: 14 amino acids. Per the germline V gene, CDR1 is SEHNR and CDR2 is FQNEAQ (reference sequence). The CDR3 nucleotides are TGTGCCAGCAGCTTAGGAGGAGAGATGTACACCATATATTTT. This encodes CASSLGGEMYTIYF.

This chain uses TRBV2 with TRBJ2-4, with 7 bases that match TRBD2. Germline lookup yields CDR1 SNHLY and CDR2 FYNNEI. The junction had 10 bases not matched to a gene; V was cut back by 9 bases and J by 2 bases. The CDR3 extends over 15 amino acids. CDR3 sequence reads: CASMGGRASKNIQYF. The DNA of the CDR3 is TGTGCCAGTATGGGAGGGAGGGCCTCCAAAAACATTCAGTACTTC.

This clone appeared many times. The chain uses TRBV6-1 and TRBJ2-1; the match to TRBD2 covers 10 bases. The CDR3 has 15 amino acids. Germline CDR1 is MNHNS and CDR2 is SASEGT. V dropped 2 bases and J dropped 7; count of bases not matched to a gene: 5. CDR3 residues: CASSELAGEGNEQFF. Written as DNA, the CDR3 is TGTGCCAGCAGTGAACTAGCGGGAGAAGGAAATGAGCAGTTCTTC.

The rearrangement links TRBV7-9 to TRBJ1-3; 7 bases are a match to TRBD1. Germline loops: CDR1 SEHNR, CDR2 FQNEAQ (reference sequence). The ends lost 5 bases at V and 4 bases at J; junction bases unmatched: 2. This CDR3 is 13 amino acids long. The CDR3 coding sequence is TGTGCCAGCAGCCCGGACAGGGGAAACACCATATATTTT. As protein: CASSPDRGNTIYF.

The chain is built from TRBV2 and TRBJ1-6, with a weak D call TRBD1 (6 bases). Germline V CDR1 and CDR2: SNHLY, FYNNEI. There are 15 residues in the CDR3. The V end was cut by 8 bases, the J end by 9 bases, with 20 bases between. The CDR3 nucleotides read TGTGCCAGCCAAACGGACGGGGGGCCAGGTTCACCCCTCCACTTT. Its translation is CASQTDGGPGSPLHF.

The genes are TRBV27 and TRBJ2-6; D may be TRBD1 (6 bases). Trimming shortened V by 5 bases and J by 4 bases, and 18 bases separated the two germline ends. The CDR3 length is 17 residues. Germline CDR1 MNHEY, CDR2 SMNVEV (reference sequence). The CDR3 DNA follows: TGTGCCAGCAGTCCCAAGGCAGGGGTGATGGGGGCCAACGTCCTGACTTTC. Its protein product is CASSPKAGVMGANVLTF.

The chain employs TRBV6-5 and TRBJ1-5; no clear D gene. Germline loops: CDR1 MNHEY, CDR2 SVGAGI. This CDR3 has 14 amino acids. Trimming stripped 5 bases from V and 9 bases from J, with 17 bases between. The CDR3 sequence is CASSEGPVERPQHF. CDR3 bases: TGTGCCAGCAGTGAGGGTCCGGTAGAAAGGCCCCAGCATTTT.

V is TRBV6-1 and J is TRBJ2-1, with D possibly TRBD1 on 6 matching bases. V was trimmed by 3 bases and J by 2 bases, leaving 8 bases between them. The CDR3 is 14 residues long. Germline V CDR1 and CDR2: MNHNS, SASEGT. Written as DNA, the CDR3 is TGTGCCAGCAGTGAGCGGACAGCCTACAATGAGCAGTTCTTC. Amino acids: CASSERTAYNEQFF.

This sequence joins TRBV27 and TRBJ2-7; 14 bases fit TRBD2. The CDR3 length is 15 residues. V dropped 6 bases and J dropped 4; count of bases not matched to a gene: 5. CDR1 and CDR2 (germline): MNHEY, SMNVEV (reference sequence). Written as DNA, the CDR3 is TGTGCCAGCAGGCGGACTAGCGGGAGGCAATACGAGCAGTACTTC. Amino acid sequence: CASRRTSGRQYEQYF.

The gene calls are TRBV28 and TRBJ1-4; 8 bases map to TRBD1. The CDR3 has 14 residues. V lost 6 bases to trimming and J lost 4 bases; unmatched junction nucleotides: 4. Germline CDR1 and CDR2: MDHEN and SYDVKM. In DNA form, the CDR3 reads TGTGCCAGCAGCAGGACAGGGAATAATGAAAAACTGTTTTTT. Amino acid sequence: CASSRTGNNEKLFF.

V usage is TRBV28 and J usage is TRBJ2-2; 8 bases are a match to TRBD2. Germline V gene data show CDR1 as MDHEN and CDR2 as SYDVKM. The CDR3 runs to 15 residues. V was pared by 2 bases and J by 1 base, with 0 bases of the junction left unmatched. The CDR3 sequence is CASSLLAGNTGELFF. The CDR3 DNA reads TGTGCCAGCAGTTTACTAGCGGGGAACACCGGGGAGCTGTTTTTT.

The gene calls are TRBV29-1 and TRBJ2-1, with D maybe TRBD1 (6 bases). CDR3 length: 15 residues. Looked up from germline, CDR1 is SQVTM and CDR2 is ANQGSEA. V was trimmed by 7 bases and J by 1 base, leaving 17 bases between them. The CDR3 reads CSGITGISSYNEQFF. In nucleotides, the CDR3 is TGCAGCGGGATTACAGGGATCTCTTCCTACAATGAGCAGTTCTTC.

This clone was detected a few times. CDR3 sequence (DNA): TGTGCCAGCAGATTCAACGGGAACACTGAAGCTTTCTTT. Translated: CASRFNGNTEAFF. The rearrangement uses TRBV6-1 and TRBJ1-1; D is unclear. In germline, CDR1 is MNHNS, CDR2 SASEGT. This CDR3 spans 13 amino acids. V lost 6 bases and J 1 base, leaving 9 bases between the germline ends.

The V call is TRBV7-6, the J call TRBJ2-3; TRBD2 matches at 8 bases. Per germline, CDR1 SGHVS and CDR2 FNYEAQ. Trimming cost V 3 bases and J 2 bases; bases outside gene matches: 4. The CDR3 is 15 amino acids. The CDR3: CASSLLAGPTDTQYF. CDR3 coding DNA: TGTGCCAGCAGCTTGTTAGCGGGACCCACAGATACGCAGTATTTT.

V usage is TRBV6-4 and J usage is TRBJ2-3; 11 nucleotides align to TRBD1. The V segment lost 3 bases and the J segment 4 bases; nucleotides outside the gene matches: 0. The germline CDR1 and CDR2 sequences are MRHNA and SNTAGT. The CDR3 length is 14 residues. CDR3 residues: CASSEGQGADTQYF. The CDR3 DNA sequence: TGTGCCAGCAGTGAGGGACAGGGGGCAGATACGCAGTATTTT.